This TCR beta chain was recovered during a study of blood T cell repertoires in COVID-19. Study at large: Italy, Spain and the United States were the sources of the convalescent and acute COVID-19 samples.

Those who participated ranged in age from about 18 to 89 years and resided in around 22 US areas. Allocation to cohorts depended on clinical history reported by the participants. In the source study's methods: Estimation of nucleated cell counts was performed using reference gene primer amplification. Produced via immunoSEQ multiplex PCR; TCRdb's table is partial and in-frame only. The V and J calls and clone size were taken over from that table, and D and trimming were inferred from the DNA. The sample lists approximately 210,000 clones, around 88% occurring once. This clone was seen once. Germline trimming cut 10 bases from V and 8 bases from J; bases unmatched to any gene: 8. CDR1 MNHEY and CDR2 SMNVEV come from the germline V gene (reference sequence). The CDR3 loop spans 13 amino acids.

Material: PBMCs or T cells enriched from blood (not recorded which). This receptor was obtained from a woman between 50 and 59 years old with acute COVID-19. The chain couples TRBV27 to TRBJ1-2; TRBD1 matches 12 bases. The CDR3 is CATWDRGLGGYTF. Written as DNA, the CDR3 is TGTGCCACCTGGGACAGGGGGCTTGGAGGCTACACCTTC.